The clone carrying this TCR beta chain was found many times. This sample stems from a study of low-dose radiotherapy and immunotherapy resistance in tumors. Study as a whole: Patients were treated with intravenous nivolumab at 240 mg every two weeks and were also dosed with ipilimumab at 1 mg/kg every six weeks.

TRAV- and TRBV-specific primers, spanning alpha and beta chains, primed first-strand cDNA. Over roughly 19 PCR cycles, TCRs were amplified from a constant-region primer and V-primer adapter. One entry per CDR3 protein, called by TCRdb with MiXCR from the reads. The sample shows some 100,000 distinct CDR3 sequences, roughly 20% of them seen only once. Germline trimming cut 2 bases from V and 3 bases from J; bases unmatched to any gene: 0. CDR1 is MNHEY and CDR2 is SVGAGI in the germline V gene. CDR3 length: 13 amino acids. Time point given: after trial treatment. Treatment indicated: LDRT plus nivolumab, ipilimumab, low-dose cyclophosphamide and aspirin (RACIN trial). Ipilimumab, nivolumab, aspirin, low-dose cyclophosphamide and low-dose radiotherapy were administered to donors. Qualifying patients carried advanced solid tumors devoid of tumor-infiltrating lymphocytes.

The sequences come from PBMCs, collected after low-dose radiotherapy plus immunotherapy. This receptor was taken from a male donor with prostate cancer. The chain combines TRBV6-5 with TRBJ1-1; the match to TRBD1 covers 7 bases. This chain's CDR3 is CASSYTGDTEAFF. The CDR3 coding sequence is TGTGCCAGCAGTTACACAGGGGACACTGAAGCTTTCTTT.